This T cell receptor (beta chain) was recorded in a study of beta chain features in type 1 diabetes. Study-wide points: Across all four CD4+ subsets, people with type 1 diabetes showed modestly shorter TCRB CDR3s.

The table lists this clone with a few counts. The antigen is unknown. The V gene lost 0 bases and the J gene lost 11 bases, with 18 bases spanning the gap. The CDR3 sequence is 16 residues long. Germline CDR1 is SGDLS and CDR2 is YYNGEE. Since all of the isolated RNA was reverse transcribed, expressed TCRB transcripts were what got sequenced. Profiled with immunoSEQ multiplex PCR; TCRdb holds only in-frame clones, not every one. The sample lists 600,000 to 700,000 clones, 13% seen once, with 0.022% in the top ten. Sequenced input: naive CD4+ T cells from blood. V usage is TRBV9 and J usage is TRBJ1-6; no clear D gene. The receptor's source is a man aged 18 to 30 with type 1 diabetes. DNA for the CDR3: TGTGCCAGCAGCGTAGCCCCCGCTGGGCAGATTCCACCCCTCCACTTT. Translation gives CASSVAPAGQIPPLHF. Full variable domain (rest looked up from reference TRBV9 and TRBJ1-6): DSGVTQTPKHLITATGQRVTLRCSPRSGDLSVYWYQQSLDQGLQFLIQYYNGEERAKGNILERFSAQQFPDLHSELNLSSLELGDSALYFCASSVAPAGQIPPLHFGNGTRLTVT.